This T cell receptor (beta chain) emerged from a study of CD4 T cells in relation to SARS-CoV-2 and coronaviruses. Study-wide findings and caveats: About 64% of donors had memory CD4+ clonotypes crossrecognizing SARS-CoV-2 and common cold coronavirus spike.

Data came from immunoSEQ multiplex PCR; TCRdb stores just in-frame clones and leaves some out. The table includes roughly 21,000 clones, about 76% detected once. The unexposed donors gave CD4+ T cells in about 2011-2019, prior to COVID-19. CD4+ T cells were isolated from the cells after around eleven days of culture. CDR1 is MNHEY and CDR2 is SMNVEV in the germline V gene (reference sequence). This CDR3 region has 17 residues. V trimming: 6 bases; J trimming: 7 bases; junction bases outside the gene matches: 18. Notes on this clone: Its antigen is unknown.

The chain couples TRBV27 to TRBJ2-5; TRBD2 matches 9 bases. The sequencing input was CD4+ T cells from PBMCs, cultured in vitro. The TCR was taken from a human donor in good health. This CDR3 reads CASSLEGGRGPFGTQYF. For the CDR3, the DNA is TGTGCCAGCAGCTTAGAGGGCGGGAGGGGCCCCTTTGGGACCCAGTACTTC.